The rows below give T cell receptor beta chains drawn from one sample of a study of OX40 agonist ivuxolimab in advanced cancers. Produced via immunoSEQ multiplex PCR; TCRdb's table is partial and in-frame only. This sample carries around 69,000 clones, 85% of them seen once, and the ten largest clones take roughly 3.1%. The specimen comprised CD4+ or CD8+ T cells sorted from blood, sampled in a trial of the OX40 agonist ivuxolimab. The receptors here all came from an adult with an advanced solid tumor such as melanoma, head and neck, liver or kidney cancer. Each CDR3 is given without its conserved first and last residue.

cdr3_aa j_call v_call
ASSLVEGFNQPQH TRBJ1-5 TRBV7-2
ASSQEGGARNIQY TRBJ2-4 TRBV4-3
ASSAAPGGSPLH TRBJ1-6 TRBV6-4
ASSWTGTANTEAF TRBJ1-1 TRBV5-1
APYVVGGFGGYT TRBJ1-2 TRBV30
ASSERGTEAF TRBJ1-1 TRBV6-1
ASSLVKGTGNTGELF TRBJ2-2 TRBV11-2
ASSLQGVGEKLF TRBJ1-4 TRBV7-9
ASSLLSGVRGETQY TRBJ2-5 TRBV5-6
ASSLGTEAF TRBJ1-1 TRBV5-1